This entry describes one T cell receptor beta chain. Germline loops: CDR1 KGHSH, CDR2 LQKENI. V shed 6 bases and J 1 base; nucleotides not matched to a gene: 9. There are 16 residues in the CDR3. Sequencing of TCR beta was performed on blood CD8+ and CD4+ T cells. Diagnostic criteria defined recently for definite or probable disease were met by the Susac syndrome patients. The data were taken from a study of CD8 T cells in Susac syndrome. Reverse transcription of 0.5 to 1 ug RNA was carried out with random hexamers. TCRdb recomputed calls from the immunoSEQ multiplex PCR reads with MiXCR, one row per CDR3 protein. The sample gives about 110,000 distinct CDR3 sequences, roughly 94% of which show up once; around 0.41% is in the top ten.

This chain uses TRBV18 with TRBJ1-5; TRBD1 agrees at 7 bases. Source material: CD8+ T cells from PBMCs. The receptor comes from a human donor with Susac syndrome. CDR3 protein: CASSLIPGQSNQPQHF. CDR3 bases: TGTGCCAGCTCGCTAATCCCGGGACAGAGCAATCAGCCCCAGCATTTT. The whole variable domain, filled in from reference TRBV18 and TRBJ1-5, reads NAGVMQNPRHLVRRRGQEARLRCSPMKGHSHVYWYRQLPEEGLKFMVYLQKENIIDESGMPKERFSAEFPKEGPSILRIQQVVRGDSAAYFCASSLIPGQSNQPQHFGDGTRLSIL.